This TCR beta chain was retrieved from a study of blood T cell repertoires in COVID-19. As handled by the study authors: Quantification of nucleated cells was approximated via reference gene primer amplification. Only in-frame clones appear in the TCRdb table, and some are missing; sequencing was by immunoSEQ multiplex PCR. The D gene and trimming were derived from the DNA, and the V and J assignments and clone size from that table. This sample has about 150,000 clones, with 84% found just once. CDR3 length equals 14 residues. V lost 4 bases, J lost 8 bases, and 14 bases lay in between. This receptor was taken from a man aged 65 to 85 with acute or convalescent COVID-19. This chain joins TRBV23-1 and TRBJ1-4; perhaps TRBD1 as D (6 bases). TRBV23-1 is annotated as an ORF whose role is uncertain. The sequencing input was peripheral blood. The CDR3 sequence is CASSPPGTPEKLFF. CDR3 DNA: TGCGCCAGCAGTCCGCCCGGGACACCAGAAAAACTGTTTTTT.